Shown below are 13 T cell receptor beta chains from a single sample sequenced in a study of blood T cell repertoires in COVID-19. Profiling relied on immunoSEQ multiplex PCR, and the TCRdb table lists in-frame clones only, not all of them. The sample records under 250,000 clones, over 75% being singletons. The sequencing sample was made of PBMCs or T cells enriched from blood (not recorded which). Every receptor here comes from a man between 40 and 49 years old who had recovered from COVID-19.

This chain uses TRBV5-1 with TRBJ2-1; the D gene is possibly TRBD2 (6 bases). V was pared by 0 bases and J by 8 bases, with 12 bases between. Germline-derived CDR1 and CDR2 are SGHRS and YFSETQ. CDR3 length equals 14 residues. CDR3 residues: CASSLERGTHEQFF. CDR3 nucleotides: TGCGCCAGCAGCTTGGAGCGCGGGACGCATGAGCAGTTCTTC.

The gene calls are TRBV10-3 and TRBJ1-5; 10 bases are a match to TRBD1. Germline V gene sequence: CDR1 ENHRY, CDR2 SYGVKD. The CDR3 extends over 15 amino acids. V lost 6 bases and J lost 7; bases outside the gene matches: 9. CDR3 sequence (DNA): TGTGCCATCAGCCCCGACAGGGGGCAAGGACAGCCCCAGCATTTT. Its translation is CAISPDRGQGQPQHF.

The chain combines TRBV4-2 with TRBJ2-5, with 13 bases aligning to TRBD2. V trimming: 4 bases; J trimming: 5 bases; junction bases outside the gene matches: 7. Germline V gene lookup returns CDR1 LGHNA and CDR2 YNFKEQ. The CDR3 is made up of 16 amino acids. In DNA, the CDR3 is TGTGCCAGCAGCCGTACTAGCGGGAGGGCCGATGAGACCCAGTACTTC. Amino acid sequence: CASSRTSGRADETQYF.

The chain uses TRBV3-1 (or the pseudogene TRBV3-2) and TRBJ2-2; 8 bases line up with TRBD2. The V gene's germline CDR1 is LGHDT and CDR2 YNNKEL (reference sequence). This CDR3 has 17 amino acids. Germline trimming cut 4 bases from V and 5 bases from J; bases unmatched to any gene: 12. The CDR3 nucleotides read TGTGCCAGCAGCCTAGCCTCAGCGGGAGCGGGAACCGGGGAGCTGTTTTTT. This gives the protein CASSLASAGAGTGELFF.

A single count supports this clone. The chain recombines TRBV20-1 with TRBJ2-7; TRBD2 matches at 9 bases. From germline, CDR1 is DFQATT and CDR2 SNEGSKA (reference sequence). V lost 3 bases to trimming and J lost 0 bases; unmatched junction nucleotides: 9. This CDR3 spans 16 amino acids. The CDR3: CSASSSGGSISYEQYF. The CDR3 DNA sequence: TGCAGTGCTAGTTCAAGCGGGGGGTCGATCTCCTACGAGCAGTACTTC.

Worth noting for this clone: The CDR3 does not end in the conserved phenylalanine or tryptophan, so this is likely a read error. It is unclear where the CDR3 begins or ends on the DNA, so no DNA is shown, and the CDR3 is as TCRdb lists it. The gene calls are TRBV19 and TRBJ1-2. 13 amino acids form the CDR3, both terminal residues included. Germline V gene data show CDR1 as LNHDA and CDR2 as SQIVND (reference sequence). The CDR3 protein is CASSIDSGGRLHI.

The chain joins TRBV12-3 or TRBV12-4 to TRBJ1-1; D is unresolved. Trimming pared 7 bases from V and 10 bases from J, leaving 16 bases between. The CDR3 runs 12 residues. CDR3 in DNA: TGTGCCAGCACTTCATATCTCCGGAGAGCTTTCTTT. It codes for CASTSYLRRAFF.

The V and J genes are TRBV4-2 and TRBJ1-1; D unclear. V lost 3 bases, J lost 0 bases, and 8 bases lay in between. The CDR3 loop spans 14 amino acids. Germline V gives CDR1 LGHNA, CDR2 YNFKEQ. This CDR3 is CASSQATVNTEAFF. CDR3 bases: TGTGCCAGCAGCCAGGCAACAGTGAACACTGAAGCTTTCTTT.

The CDR3 region is CASSLSGGDYNEQFF. As DNA, the CDR3 is TGTGCCAGCAGCTTATCGGGGGGCGATTACAATGAGCAGTTCTTC. This rearrangement joins TRBV7-9 to TRBJ2-1; a weak D match, TRBD2 (7 bases). From germline, CDR1 is SEHNR and CDR2 FQNEAQ (reference sequence). This CDR3 spans 15 amino acids. V lost 2 bases, J lost 4 bases, and 12 bases lay in between.

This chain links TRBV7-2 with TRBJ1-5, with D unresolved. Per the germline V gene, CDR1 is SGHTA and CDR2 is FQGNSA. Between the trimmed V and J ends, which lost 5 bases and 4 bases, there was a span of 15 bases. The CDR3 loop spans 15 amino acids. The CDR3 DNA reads TGTGCCAGCAGCCCCCGATATTTAGCAAATCAGCCCCAGCATTTT. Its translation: CASSPRYLANQPQHF.

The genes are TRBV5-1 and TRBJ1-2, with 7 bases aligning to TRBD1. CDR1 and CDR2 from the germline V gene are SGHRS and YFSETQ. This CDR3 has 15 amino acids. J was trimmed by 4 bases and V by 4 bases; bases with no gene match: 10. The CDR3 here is CASSQEGAQGYGYTF. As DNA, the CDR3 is TGCGCCAGCAGCCAGGAGGGGGCGCAGGGCTATGGCTACACCTTC. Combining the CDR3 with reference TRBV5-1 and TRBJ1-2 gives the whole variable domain KAGVTQTPRYLIKTRGQQVTLSCSPISGHRSVSWYQQTPGQGLQFLFEYFSETQRNKGNFPGRFSGRQFSNSRSEMNVSTLELGDSALYLCASSQEGAQGYGYTFGSGTRLTVV.

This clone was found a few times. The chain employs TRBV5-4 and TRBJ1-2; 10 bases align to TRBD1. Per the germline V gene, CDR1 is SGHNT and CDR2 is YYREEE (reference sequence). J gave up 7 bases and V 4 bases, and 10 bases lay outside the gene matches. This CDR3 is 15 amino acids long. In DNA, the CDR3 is TGTGCCAGCAGCGTTTCCGGGACAGGGGCGTCTGGCTACACCTTC. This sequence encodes CASSVSGTGASGYTF.

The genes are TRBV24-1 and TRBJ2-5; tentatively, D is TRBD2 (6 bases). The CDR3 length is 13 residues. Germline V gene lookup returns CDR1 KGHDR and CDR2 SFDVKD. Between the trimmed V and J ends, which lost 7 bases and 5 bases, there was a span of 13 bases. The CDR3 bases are TGTGCCACCAGAGAATCAGGGAGGGAGACCCAGTACTTC. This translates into CATRESGRETQYF.